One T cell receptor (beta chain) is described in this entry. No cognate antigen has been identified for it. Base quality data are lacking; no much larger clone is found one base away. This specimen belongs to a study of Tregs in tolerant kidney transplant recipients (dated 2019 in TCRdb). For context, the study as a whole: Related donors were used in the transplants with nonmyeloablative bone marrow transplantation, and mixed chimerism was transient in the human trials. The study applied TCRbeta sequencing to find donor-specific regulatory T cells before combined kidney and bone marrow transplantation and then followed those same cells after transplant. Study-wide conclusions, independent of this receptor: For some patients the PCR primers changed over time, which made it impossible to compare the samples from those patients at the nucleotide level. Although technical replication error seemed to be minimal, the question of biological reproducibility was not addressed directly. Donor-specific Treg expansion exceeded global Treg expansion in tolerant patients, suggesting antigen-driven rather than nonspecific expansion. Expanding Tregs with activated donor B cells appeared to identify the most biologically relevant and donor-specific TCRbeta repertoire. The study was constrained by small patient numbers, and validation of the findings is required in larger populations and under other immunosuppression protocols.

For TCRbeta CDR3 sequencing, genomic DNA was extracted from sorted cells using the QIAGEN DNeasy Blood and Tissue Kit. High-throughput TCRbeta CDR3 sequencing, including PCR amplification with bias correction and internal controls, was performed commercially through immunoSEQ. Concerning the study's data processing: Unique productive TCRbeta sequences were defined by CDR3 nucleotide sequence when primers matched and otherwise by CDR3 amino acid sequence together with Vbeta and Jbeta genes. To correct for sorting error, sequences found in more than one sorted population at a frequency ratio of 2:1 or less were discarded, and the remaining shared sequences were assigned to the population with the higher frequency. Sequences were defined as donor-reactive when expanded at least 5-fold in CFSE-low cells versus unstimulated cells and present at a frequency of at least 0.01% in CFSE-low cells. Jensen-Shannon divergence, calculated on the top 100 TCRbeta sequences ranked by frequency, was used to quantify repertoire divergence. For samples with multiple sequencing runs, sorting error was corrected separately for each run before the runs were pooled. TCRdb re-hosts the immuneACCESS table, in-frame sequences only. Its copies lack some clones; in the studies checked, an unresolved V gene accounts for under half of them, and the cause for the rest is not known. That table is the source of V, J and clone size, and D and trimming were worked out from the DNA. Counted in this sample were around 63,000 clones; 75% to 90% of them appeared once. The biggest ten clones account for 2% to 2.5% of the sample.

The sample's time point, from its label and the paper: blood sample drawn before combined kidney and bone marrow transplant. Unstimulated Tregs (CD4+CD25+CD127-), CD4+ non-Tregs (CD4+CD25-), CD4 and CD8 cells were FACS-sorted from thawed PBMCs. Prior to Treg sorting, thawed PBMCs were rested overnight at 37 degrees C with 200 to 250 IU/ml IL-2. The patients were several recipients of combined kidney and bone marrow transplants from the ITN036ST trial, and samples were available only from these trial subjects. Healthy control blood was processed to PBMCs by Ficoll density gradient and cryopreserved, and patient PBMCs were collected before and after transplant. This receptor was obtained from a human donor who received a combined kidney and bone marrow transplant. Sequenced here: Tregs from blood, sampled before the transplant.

The encoded CDR3 is CASSTYLRRSGYTF. The sequenced DNA is TGTGCCAGCAGTACCTACCTTAGACGGTCGGGCTACACCTTC. This chain joins TRBV27 to TRBJ1-2; confidence is insufficient to name the D gene. Relative to germline, V is 5 bases shorter and J is 8 bases shorter, with 18 bases between their ends. The CDR3 measures 14 amino acids from cysteine to phenylalanine. The kept DNA is CDR3 alone, 42 bases in frame from the first base. CDR1 is given as MNHEY and CDR2 as SMNVEV, both from the germline V gene (reference sequence).